This T cell receptor (beta chain) originates from a study of control samples from healthy donors and cancer patients. Trimming removed 6 bases at V and 4 bases at J, with 11 bases between. The CDR3 spans 13 residues. Some clones are missing from TCRdb's copy, which holds only in-frame ones; the method was immunoSEQ multiplex PCR. The sample shows around 100,000 clones, 90% of them seen only once. Material for sequencing was blood. The chain carries TRBV12-3 or TRBV12-4 and TRBJ2-3; the D gene is possibly TRBD1 (5 bases). This TCR was recovered from a woman aged 18 to 35 in good health. The CDR3 DNA reads TGTGCCAGCAGCCTCATACAGGCAGATACGCAGTATTTT. It encodes CASSLIQADTQYF.